A single sample gave rise to the 26 T cell receptor beta chains below, sequenced in a study of blood T cell repertoires in COVID-19. The method was immunoSEQ multiplex PCR; TCRdb's version includes in-frame clones alone and lacks a portion of them. The repertoire includes 250,000 to 400,000 clones, around 87% of them detected once, and about 5.7% sits in the top ten. The sample consisted of PBMCs or T cells enriched from blood (not recorded which). These receptors were collected from a woman aged 30 to 39 who had recovered from COVID-19.

V and J are TRBV6-5 and TRBJ1-3; possibly TRBD1 for D (5 bases). The CDR3 sequence is 14 residues long. The germline V gene has CDR1 MNHEY and CDR2 SVGAGI. The V end was cut by 5 bases, the J end by 8 bases, with 16 bases between. The CDR3 is CASSRIPPGDTIYF. The CDR3 DNA follows: TGTGCCAGCAGTCGGATCCCACCGGGGGACACCATATATTTT.

This clone was detected only a few times. The chain recombines TRBV7-8 with TRBJ1-6; a weak D match, TRBD1 (6 bases). CDR1 and CDR2 (germline): SGHVS, FQNEAQ. This CDR3 comprises 17 residues. The V and J ends lost 3 bases and 7 bases respectively, with 19 bases between them. The DNA for the CDR3 is TGTGCCAGCAGCTTGAGCAGGGGTAGAGATTCCAATTCACCCCTCCACTTT. Protein: CASSLSRGRDSNSPLHF. Full variable domain (outside the CDR3, taken from reference TRBV7-8 and TRBJ1-6): GAGVSQSPRYKVAKRGQDVALRCDPISGHVSLFWYQQALGQGPEFLTYFQNEAQLDKSGLPSDRFFAERPEGSVSTLKIQRTQQEDSAVYLCASSLSRGRDSNSPLHFGNGTRLTVT.

V usage is TRBV24-1 and J usage is TRBJ2-1, with D tentatively TRBD1 (5 bases). The ends were cut back, 6 bases at V and 5 bases at J, with 7 bases in the middle. This CDR3 has 12 residues. Germline loops: CDR1 KGHDR, CDR2 SFDVKD. In DNA form, the CDR3 reads TGTGCCACCAGTAGCAGGGACAATGAGCAGTTCTTC. Residues: CATSSRDNEQFF.

The chain joins TRBV12-5 to TRBJ2-3, with no clear D. The CDR3 contains 16 residues. V lost 0 bases and J 6 bases, leaving 16 bases between the germline ends. Germline V CDR1 and CDR2: LGHNT, FRNRAP. CDR3 sequence reads: CASGLVKTQTGDTQYF. The CDR3 coding sequence is TGTGCTAGTGGTTTGGTAAAGACTCAAACTGGGGATACGCAGTATTTT. Supplemented by reference TRBV12-5 and TRBJ2-3, the full variable domain reads DARVTQTPRHKVTEMGQEVTMRCQPILGHNTVFWYRQTMMQGLELLAYFRNRAPLDDSGMPKDRFSAEMPDATLATLKIQPSEPRDSAVYFCASGLVKTQTGDTQYFGPGTRLTVL.

J is TRBJ2-1 and V is TRBV28; 7 nucleotides agree with TRBD1. CDR1 and CDR2 from the germline V gene are MDHEN and SYDVKM. This CDR3 is 15 amino acids long. Trimming took 4 bases from V and 3 from J; bases not matched to a gene: 6. The DNA for the CDR3 is TGTGCCAGCAGTTCGCGACAGGGCTACTACAATGAGCAGTTCTTC. It encodes CASSSRQGYYNEQFF.

The V gene is TRBV4-2, the J gene TRBJ1-3, with TRBD1 identical over 7 bases. Germline lookup yields CDR1 LGHNA and CDR2 YNFKEQ. The CDR3 is 16 amino acids. Losses at the gene ends were 4 bases for V and 11 bases for J; bases not matched to a gene: 17. Here the CDR3 reads CASSPSFRTGQNSIYF. The CDR3, as DNA: TGTGCCAGCAGCCCCTCGTTCCGGACAGGCCAAAATTCCATATATTTT.

The chain has TRBV7-6 and TRBJ2-7, with 8 positions matching TRBD1. V dropped 4 bases and J dropped 6; count of bases not matched to a gene: 14. This CDR3 is built from 16 residues. CDR1 and CDR2 from the germline V gene are SGHVS and FNYEAQ. CDR3 bases: TGTGCCAGCAGCTCATATACCCGGACAGGGAGCAGCGAGCAGTACTTC. Its protein is CASSSYTRTGSSEQYF.

This chain uses TRBV5-1 with TRBJ2-2; D is undetermined. Per the germline V gene, CDR1 is SGHRS and CDR2 is YFSETQ. The CDR3 spans 15 residues. V was shortened by 0 bases and J by 3 bases, with 9 bases between the two germline ends. The CDR3 DNA is TGCGCCAGCAGCTTGGCGGGTTCCGACACCGGGGAGCTGTTTTTT. Amino acids: CASSLAGSDTGELFF.

The chain links TRBV5-1 to TRBJ2-2; maybe TRBD1 (6 bases). Per germline, CDR1 SGHRS and CDR2 YFSETQ. The CDR3 runs to 15 residues. V lost 4 bases, J lost 3 bases, and 13 bases lay in between. CDR3 region: CASSMSPGDTGELFF. CDR3 coding DNA: TGCGCCAGCAGCATGTCCCCAGGGGACACCGGGGAGCTGTTTTTT.

This sequence joins TRBV5-1 and TRBJ1-5; D call uncertain. The CDR3 spans 15 residues. Per germline, CDR1 SGHRS and CDR2 YFSETQ. V was cut by 5 bases and J by 2 bases, with 14 bases left in between. The CDR3 loop is CASSSLPGGNQPQHF. DNA for the CDR3: TGCGCCAGCAGTTCTTTGCCCGGAGGCAATCAGCCCCAGCATTTT.

This clone was counted once. This CDR3 reads CSHPSADTQYF. In DNA, the CDR3 is TGCAGCCATCCTAGCGCAGATACGCAGTATTTT. The rearrangement uses TRBV20-1 and TRBJ2-3; TRBD2 is a possible D gene (6 bases). Per germline, CDR1 DFQATT and CDR2 SNEGSKA (reference sequence). This CDR3 is built from 11 residues.

J is TRBJ1-1 and V is TRBV3-1 (or the pseudogene TRBV3-2), with D tentatively TRBD1 (5 bases). Trimming took 4 bases from V and 7 from J, leaving 13 bases between them. The germline V gene encodes CDR1 LGHDT and CDR2 YNNKEL (reference sequence). CDR3 length: 13 residues. The chain's CDR3 is CASSRRGGDEAFF. Here the CDR3 DNA reads TGTGCCAGCAGCCGCAGAGGAGGGGATGAAGCTTTCTTT.

The rearrangement uses TRBV5-5 and TRBJ2-3; D gene uncertain. This CDR3 is built from 14 residues. The V gene lost 3 bases and the J gene lost 6 bases, with 14 bases spanning the gap. Per the germline V gene, CDR1 is SGHKS and CDR2 is YYEKEE (reference sequence). CDR3 sequence: CASSYAAELDTQYF. The CDR3 DNA reads TGTGCCAGCAGCTACGCGGCTGAACTCGATACGCAGTATTTT.

The J gene is TRBJ2-6, the V gene TRBV10-2, with 11 bases identical to TRBD1. This CDR3 spans 17 amino acids. V dropped 6 bases and J dropped 0; count of bases not matched to a gene: 4. The germline V gene encodes CDR1 WSHSY and CDR2 SAAADI. The CDR3 protein is CASRSGTGGSGANVLTF. As DNA, the CDR3 is TGCGCCAGCAGATCCGGGACAGGGGGCTCTGGGGCCAACGTCCTGACTTTC.

This rearrangement joins TRBV2 to TRBJ1-3; TRBD1 matches 9 bases. The trim removed 6 bases at V and 3 bases at J, leaving 12 bases unmatched. The CDR3 extends over 17 amino acids. Germline V gives CDR1 SNHLY, CDR2 FYNNEI. For the CDR3, the DNA is TGTGCCAGCAGGGCAGGTCGACAGGGGGTTGTTGGAAACACCATATATTTT. As protein: CASRAGRQGVVGNTIYF.

The rearrangement joins TRBV5-1 to TRBJ2-5; weak D call: TRBD2 (5 bases). The germline CDR1 and CDR2 sequences are SGHRS and YFSETQ. Trimming cost V 2 bases and J 7 bases, with 18 bases left between them. The CDR3 loop spans 15 amino acids. CDR3 loop: CASSFLSGSMGTQYF. CDR3 bases: TGCGCCAGCAGCTTTCTCAGTGGGAGCATGGGGACCCAGTACTTC.

The chain combines TRBV30 with TRBJ2-1; TRBD2 is a possible D gene (6 bases). Trimming left V 2 bases short and J 12 bases short, with 20 bases between. The CDR3 is made up of 14 amino acids. The germline V gene has CDR1 GTSNPN and CDR2 SVGIG (reference sequence). In DNA, the CDR3 is TGTGCCTGGAGTAGACCCCGGGGGTTTGACGGGCAGTTCTTC. Encoded protein: CAWSRPRGFDGQFF.

This sequence joins TRBV11-2 and TRBJ2-7; a possible D gene is TRBD1 (6 bases). Germline assignment: CDR1 SGHAT and CDR2 FQNNGV. The ends were cut back, 1 base at V and 3 bases at J, with 10 bases in the middle. The CDR3 consists of 14 residues. CDR3 coding DNA: TGTGCCAGCAGCTTAGTTGGACAGTTCTACGAGCAGTACTTC. Residues: CASSLVGQFYEQYF.

V gene TRBV19 combines with J gene TRBJ1-2, with D perhaps matching TRBD1 (6 bases). The CDR3 is 12 amino acids. Germline-derived CDR1 and CDR2 are LNHDA and SQIVND (reference sequence). Trimming shortened V by 8 bases and J by 5 bases, and 12 bases separated the two germline ends. The CDR3 is CASLDRQYGYTF. For the CDR3, the DNA is TGTGCCAGTCTTGACAGGCAGTATGGCTACACCTTC.

The CDR3 sequence is CASSLRQNTEAFF. The CDR3 region has the DNA TGTGCCAGCAGTTTAAGACAGAACACTGAAGCTTTCTTT. V and J are TRBV12-3 or TRBV12-4 and TRBJ1-1; no definite D call. This CDR3 comprises 13 residues. The V end lost 2 bases, the J end lost 1 base, and 5 bases lay between the germline ends.

The chain employs TRBV5-1 and TRBJ1-1; maybe TRBD1 (5 bases). The CDR3 consists of 16 residues. Germline values: CDR1 SGHRS, CDR2 YFSETQ. V lost 0 bases to trimming and J lost 4 bases, with 16 bases between them. The CDR3 spells CASSLVGVGRSTEAFF. The CDR3 bases are TGCGCCAGCAGCTTGGTAGGGGTAGGTCGTAGCACTGAAGCTTTCTTT.

This chain connects TRBV12-3 or TRBV12-4 to TRBJ1-4; D uncertain. The CDR3 is made up of 12 amino acids. Between the trimmed V and J ends, which lost 2 bases and 11 bases, there was a span of 9 bases. CDR3 nucleotide sequence: TGTGCCAGCAGTTTAAGGGAGTGGAAACTGTTTTTT. Residues: CASSLREWKLFF.

This chain links TRBV30 with TRBJ1-5; D gene unclear. Deletions cut 4 bases from V and 4 bases from J, with 8 bases between. Looked up from germline, CDR1 is GTSNPN and CDR2 is SVGIG (reference sequence). The CDR3 loop spans 12 amino acids. CDR3 in DNA: TGTGCCTGGAACAACGGGAATCAGCCCCAGCATTTT. Translating gives CAWNNGNQPQHF.

The count of this clone is one. This chain uses TRBV16 with TRBJ1-3, with a weak D call TRBD1 (5 bases). CDR1 and CDR2 (germline): KGHSY, FQNENV. The CDR3 spans 14 residues. Trimming took off 4 bases at V and 2 bases at J, with 9 bases between the two ends. The CDR3 sequence: CASSPPGAGNTIYF. The DNA of the CDR3 is TGTGCCAGCAGCCCCCCGGGGGCTGGAAACACCATATATTTT. Filled out from reference TRBV16 and TRBJ1-3, the complete variable domain reads GEEVAQTPKHLVRGEGQKAKLYCAPIKGHSYVFWYQQVLKNEFKFLISFQNENVFDETGMPKERFSAKCLPNSPCSLEIQATKLEDSAVYFCASSPPGAGNTIYFGEGSWLTVV.

This clone was counted a single time. This chain uses TRBV11-2 with TRBJ1-1, with D hard to call. This CDR3 spans 14 amino acids. V was cut by 0 bases and J by 4 bases, with 9 bases left in between. Germline CDR1 and CDR2: SGHAT and FQNNGV. CDR3 bases: TGTGCCAGCAGCTTAGAGGCGGGGAGCACTGAAGCTTTCTTT. This codes for CASSLEAGSTEAFF.

V and J are TRBV10-3 and TRBJ2-3; 8 bases map to TRBD2. Unmatched junction bases numbered 4, after V lost 2 bases and J lost 3 bases. In germline, CDR1 is ENHRY, CDR2 SYGVKD. The CDR3 covers 15 residues. CDR3 residues: CAISERGGQTDTQYF. As DNA, the CDR3 is TGTGCCATCAGTGAGCGGGGGGGCCAGACAGATACGCAGTATTTT.